The 28 T cell receptor beta chains presented below share a single source sample, sequenced in a study of human T cells and chemical hapten exposure. Stated time point: patch test 1, 2 weeks after DPC sensitization. The treatment here: therapeutic diphenylcyclopropenone sensitization with weekly scalp DPC. TCRdb ran MiXCR on the RACE reads and lists one entry per CDR3 protein. The table shows some 200,000 distinct CDR3 sequences, with under 25% occurring only once. Specimen: whole blood, collected in connection with sensitization to the hapten diphenylcyclopropenone (DPC). These receptors were taken from a woman in her fifties or sixties with alopecia areata. Some clones in this sample may be carry-over from other donors' samples.

This clonotype has just a few counts. The rearrangement links TRBV5-1 to TRBJ2-5, with a tentative D call TRBD2 (5 bases). Germline CDR1 SGHRS, CDR2 YFSETQ. This CDR3 is built from 15 residues. Trimming cost V 2 bases and J 4 bases, with 15 bases left between them. CDR3 in DNA: TGCGCCAGCAGCTTTAGTGGAATAGGAGGAGAGACCCAGTACTTC. Translated, it gives CASSFSGIGGETQYF.

This clonotype has at least ten counts. CDR3 DNA sequence: TGCAGCGTTGAAGCCGGGGAAAAACTGTTTTTT. Translating gives CSVEAGEKLFF. This chain connects TRBV29-1 to TRBJ1-4, with D uncertain. Trimming took 1 base from V and 8 from J, leaving 5 bases between them. This CDR3 comprises 11 residues. The V gene's germline CDR1 is SQVTM and CDR2 ANQGSEA.

The gene calls are TRBV2 and TRBJ1-5; TRBD1 matches at 10 bases. CDR3 length: 15 amino acids. The V segment lost 6 bases and the J segment 4 bases; nucleotides outside the gene matches: 6. Germline lookup yields CDR1 SNHLY and CDR2 FYNNEI. CDR3 sequence (DNA): TGTGCCAGCAGAAGAGGGACAGGGGCAAATCAGCCCCAGCATTTT. The encoded protein is CASRRGTGANQPQHF.

The chain couples TRBV29-1 to TRBJ2-1; 13 bases fit TRBD2. The V segment lost 3 bases and the J segment 7 bases; nucleotides outside the gene matches: 18. The CDR3 runs to 19 residues. Germline values: CDR1 SQVTM, CDR2 ANQGSEA. The CDR3 nucleotides read TGCAGCGTTGACCCCGGACTAGCGGGGGCCGATTGGGGGGAAAATGAGCAGTTCTTC. Its protein is CSVDPGLAGADWGENEQFF.

This clonotype was detected a few times. The rearrangement uses TRBV2 and TRBJ1-3; no reliable D call. Trimming left V 6 bases short and J 0 bases short, with 12 bases between. The CDR3 consists of 15 residues. The V gene's germline CDR1 is SNHLY and CDR2 FYNNEI. The CDR3 coding sequence is TGTGCCAGCAGAGATGCCCGGTTCTCTGGAAACACCATATATTTT. Encoded protein: CASRDARFSGNTIYF.

The V and J genes are TRBV20-1 and TRBJ2-1; 14 bases line up with TRBD2. Losses at the gene ends were 0 bases for V and 8 bases for J; bases not matched to a gene: 9. Germline V gives CDR1 DFQATT, CDR2 SNEGSKA (reference sequence). This CDR3 spans 17 amino acids. The CDR3 loop is CSARDRGLAGETDEQFF. CDR3 sequence (DNA): TGCAGTGCTAGAGATAGGGGACTAGCGGGAGAAACAGATGAGCAGTTCTTC.

The chain employs TRBV20-1 and TRBJ2-6, with no clear D. Germline-derived CDR1 and CDR2 are DFQATT and SNEGSKA (reference sequence). This CDR3 has 15 amino acids. Trimming shortened V by 0 bases and J by 2 bases, and 8 bases separated the two germline ends. CDR3 protein: CSARDRNAGANVLTF. CDR3 coding DNA: TGCAGTGCTAGAGATAGAAACGCTGGGGCCAACGTCCTGACTTTC.

In DNA, the CDR3 is TGTGCCTCACACCGGGGGGGGAACACTGAAGCTTTCTTT. This sequence encodes CASHRGGNTEAFF. This sequence joins TRBV2 and TRBJ1-1, with a tentative D call TRBD1 (5 bases). V was trimmed by 11 bases and J by 1 base, leaving 14 bases between them. The CDR3 length is 13 residues. In germline, CDR1 is SNHLY, CDR2 FYNNEI.

The chain has TRBV5-6 and TRBJ1-1; 7 positions agree with TRBD1. The trim removed 4 bases at V and 4 bases at J, leaving 10 bases unmatched. The germline gives CDR1 SGHDT, CDR2 YYEEEE. The CDR3 runs 15 residues. CDR3 in amino acids: CASSRVDRVITEAFF. The CDR3 DNA reads as TGTGCCAGCAGCCGCGTCGACAGGGTTATCACTGAAGCTTTCTTT.

This clonotype was seen more than once but under ten times. V gene TRBV7-9 combines with J gene TRBJ1-1; 9 bases agree with TRBD1. The junction had 8 bases not matched to a gene; V was cut back by 5 bases and J by 4 bases. Germline V lookup: CDR1 SEHNR, CDR2 FQNEAQ (reference sequence). The CDR3 covers 15 residues. The CDR3 coding sequence is TGTGCCAGCAGCCGAGGGGACAGGGTCGGCACTGAAGCTTTCTTT. It encodes CASSRGDRVGTEAFF.

This clonotype was counted only a few times. The chain has TRBV7-2 and TRBJ2-1, with D uncertain. This CDR3 contains 14 residues. The germline CDR1 and CDR2 sequences are SGHTA and FQGNSA. Trimming took 3 bases from V and 5 from J, leaving 11 bases between them. Here the CDR3 reads CASSFSASHNEQFF. As DNA, the CDR3 is TGTGCCAGCAGCTTCTCTGCGAGTCACAATGAGCAGTTCTTC.

The chain has TRBV29-1 and TRBJ2-3; TRBD2 agrees at 12 bases. V trimming: 1 base; J trimming: 1 base; junction bases outside the gene matches: 3. The CDR3 runs to 16 residues. The germline V gene encodes CDR1 SQVTM and CDR2 ANQGSEA. The CDR3 DNA is TGCAGCGTTGAAGCCCTAGCGGGAGGGGGCACAGATACGCAGTATTTT. The encoded protein is CSVEALAGGGTDTQYF.

This clonotype was observed a single time. The CDR3 is CASRLGRVVDTQYF. Written as DNA, the CDR3 is TGTGCCAGCAGATTGGGGAGGGTAGTAGATACGCAGTATTTT. This rearrangement joins TRBV7-2 to TRBJ2-3; TRBD2 matches at 7 bases. Germline CDR1 and CDR2: SGHTA and FQGNSA. V gave up 6 bases and J gave up 5 bases; unmatched junction bases: 8. This CDR3 has 14 residues.

The sample holds a few counts of this clonotype. This chain joins TRBV6-2 or TRBV6-3 and TRBJ1-6; possibly TRBD1 for D (6 bases). V was cut by 4 bases and J by 14 bases, with 12 bases left in between. This CDR3 region has 12 residues. The V gene's germline CDR1 is MNHEY and CDR2 SVGEGT. The chain's CDR3 is CASSSGPGALHF. The CDR3 bases are TGTGCCAGCAGTTCCGGTCCAGGGGCCCTCCACTTT.

V and J are TRBV2 and TRBJ1-1; D gene ambiguous. Trimming left V 2 bases short and J 1 base short, with 8 bases between. Germline CDR1 is SNHLY and CDR2 is FYNNEI. The CDR3 spans 14 residues. CDR3 protein: CASSERARNTEAFF. The CDR3 bases are TGTGCCAGCAGTGAAAGAGCCAGGAACACTGAAGCTTTCTTT. Together with reference TRBV2 and TRBJ1-1, the CDR3 gives the full variable domain: EPEVTQTPSHQVTQMGQEVILRCVPISNHLYFYWYRQILGQKVEFLVSFYNNEISEKSEIFDDQFSVERPDGSNFTLKIRSTKLEDSAMYFCASSERARNTEAFFGQGTRLTVV.

The J gene is TRBJ2-3, the V gene TRBV5-1; the D is unclear. V was trimmed by 3 bases and J by 0 bases, leaving 11 bases between them. The CDR3 extends over 15 amino acids. Per germline, CDR1 SGHRS and CDR2 YFSETQ. The CDR3 DNA sequence: TGCGCCAGCAGCTGGGGTAATCCTAGCACAGATACGCAGTATTTT. Its translation: CASSWGNPSTDTQYF. The whole variable domain, remainder taken from reference TRBV5-1 and TRBJ2-3, is KAGVTQTPRYLIKTRGQQVTLSCSPISGHRSVSWYQQTPGQGLQFLFEYFSETQRNKGNFPGRFSGRQFSNSRSEMNVSTLELGDSALYLCASSWGNPSTDTQYFGPGTRLTVL.

There are a few counts of this clonotype. This sequence joins TRBV5-1 and TRBJ2-3, with D perhaps matching TRBD2 (6 bases). The CDR3 is made up of 14 amino acids. Germline V gene sequence: CDR1 SGHRS, CDR2 YFSETQ. The V and J ends lost 2 bases and 5 bases respectively, with 12 bases between them. The CDR3 is CASSFRHGGDTQYF. For the CDR3, the DNA is TGCGCCAGCAGCTTTCGACACGGGGGAGATACGCAGTATTTT.

This clonotype came up once. The chain carries TRBV5-5 and TRBJ1-4, with no clear D. V dropped 4 bases and J dropped 6 bases, with 13 bases sitting between them. Germline values: CDR1 SGHKS, CDR2 YYEKEE (reference sequence). The length of the CDR3 is 14 residues. The CDR3 coding sequence is TGTGCCAGCAGCCCTCAGGTGAGGGATGAAAAACTGTTTTTT. Amino acid sequence: CASSPQVRDEKLFF.

This clonotype was observed at least ten times. This chain joins TRBV9 and TRBJ2-3, with a weak D call TRBD1 (6 bases). The V gene lost 0 bases and the J gene lost 1 base, with 12 bases spanning the gap. Germline assignment: CDR1 SGDLS and CDR2 YYNGEE. The CDR3 is made up of 16 amino acids. The CDR3 coding sequence is TGTGCCAGCAGCGTAGTCCCGGACAGACGCACAGATACGCAGTATTTT. It is translated as CASSVVPDRRTDTQYF.

This rearrangement joins TRBV20-1 to TRBJ1-1; a weak D match, TRBD1 (5 bases). This CDR3 is built from 15 residues. Germline lookup yields CDR1 DFQATT and CDR2 SNEGSKA (reference sequence). V was trimmed by 4 bases and J by 5 bases, leaving 20 bases between them. CDR3 coding DNA: TGCAGTGCTATAAATGCTGGAGGGGTAGGAACTGAAGCTTTCTTT. Protein product: CSAINAGGVGTEAFF.

This clonotype was seen a few times. This chain connects TRBV7-2 to TRBJ1-5; D remains unclear. Between the trimmed V and J ends, which lost 3 bases and 0 bases, there was a span of 6 bases. CDR3 length: 14 residues. Germline V gene lookup returns CDR1 SGHTA and CDR2 FQGNSA. The CDR3 loop is CASSLENSNQPQHF. The DNA for the CDR3 is TGTGCCAGCAGCTTGGAAAATAGCAATCAGCCCCAGCATTTT.

This clonotype was observed many times. This chain uses TRBV29-1 with TRBJ2-3, with D perhaps matching TRBD2 (6 bases). Germline loops: CDR1 SQVTM, CDR2 ANQGSEA. The V end lost 7 bases, the J end lost 4 bases, and 9 bases lay between the germline ends. This CDR3 contains 11 residues. CDR3 DNA: TGCAGCGCTACTAGCCCAGATACGCAGTATTTT. Its protein product is CSATSPDTQYF.

This clonotype was picked up many times. One junction end does not reproduce the germline sequence, and a read error may be involved. The V and J genes are TRBV5-1 and TRBJ2-3, with D unclear. The CDR3 is 11 residues long. Germline V lookup: CDR1 SGHRS, CDR2 YFSETQ. As DNA, the CDR3 is TGTGCCAGCAGCCTCACAGATACGCAGTATTTT. Translation gives CASSLTDTQYF.

The sample holds a few counts of this clonotype. The V call is TRBV20-1, the J call TRBJ1-1; perhaps TRBD1 as D (5 bases). The CDR3 contains 13 residues. The germline V gene encodes CDR1 DFQATT and CDR2 SNEGSKA (reference sequence). The V gene lost 6 bases and the J gene lost 5 bases, with 16 bases spanning the gap. The CDR3: CSAAWGFKTEAFF. Here the CDR3 DNA reads TGCAGTGCAGCCTGGGGGTTTAAGACTGAAGCTTTCTTT.

This clonotype showed up just a few times. The chain uses TRBV15 and TRBJ2-3; D is unclear. In germline, CDR1 is LNHNV, CDR2 YYDKDF (reference sequence). The CDR3 extends over 13 amino acids. The V gene lost 2 bases and the J gene lost 5 bases, with 8 bases spanning the gap. CDR3 protein: CATSRPPKDTQYF. The CDR3 bases are TGTGCCACCAGCAGACCACCTAAAGATACGCAGTATTTT. Filled out from reference TRBV15 and TRBJ2-3, the complete variable domain reads DAMVIQNPRYQVTQFGKPVTLSCSQTLNHNVMYWYQQKSSQAPKLLFHYYDKDFNNEADTPDNFQSRRPNTSFCFLDIRSPGLGDTAMYLCATSRPPKDTQYFGPGTRLTVL.

The sample holds many counts of this clonotype. The V call is TRBV15, the J call TRBJ1-5; possibly TRBD1 for D (5 bases). With 1 base removed from V and 4 bases from J, the gap between germline ends came to 14 bases. The germline CDR1 and CDR2 sequences are LNHNV and YYDKDF (reference sequence). The CDR3 runs to 16 residues. The CDR3 DNA reads as TGTGCCACCAGCAGAGGTCCGGGGGGAGGAAATCAGCCCCAGCATTTT. This sequence encodes CATSRGPGGGNQPQHF.

This clonotype has just a few counts. The V call is TRBV20-1, the J call TRBJ2-7; D may correspond to TRBD1 or TRBD2 (5 bases each). The germline V gene encodes CDR1 DFQATT and CDR2 SNEGSKA (reference sequence). The V gene lost 4 bases and the J gene lost 2 bases, with 18 bases spanning the gap. The CDR3 covers 15 residues. The CDR3 is CSAKIPGPYTYEQYF. In DNA, the CDR3 is TGCAGTGCTAAGATTCCGGGACCTTACACCTACGAGCAGTACTTC.

The rearrangement uses TRBV9 and TRBJ2-2; 9 nucleotides align to TRBD2. The CDR3 is 16 amino acids. Per germline, CDR1 SGDLS and CDR2 YYNGEE. V was pared by 0 bases and J by 6 bases, with 6 bases of the junction left unmatched. CDR3 in amino acids: CASSVGGGRAPGELFF. The CDR3 DNA reads as TGTGCCAGCAGCGTAGGGGGCGGGAGGGCCCCCGGGGAGCTGTTTTTT.